In this sample, the clone carrying this T cell receptor beta chain turned up once. The antigen is not known. TCRdb's table, derived via immunoSEQ multiplex PCR, lists solely in-frame clones and lacks some. The sample lists some 94,000 clones; around 91% were seen once. The data originate from a study of OX40 agonist ivuxolimab in advanced cancers. Study-wide background: Prior anti-PD-1, anti-PD-L1 or anti-CTLA-4 therapy did not bar entry, and approximately 43% had some. Whole-study findings and limits: Which antigen the expanded peripheral T cells recognized is unknown. Both CD4+ and CD8+ T cell populations in blood had undergone clonal expansion by week 6 at 0.1 to 3.0 mg/kg. Among the nonresponders, some also had low normalized T-cell clonal expansion.

J was trimmed by 4 bases and V by 3 bases; bases with no gene match: 6. The CDR3 sequence is 16 residues long. Germline CDR1 reads WSHSY; CDR2 reads SAAADI. The receptor was isolated from an adult with an advanced solid tumor such as melanoma, head and neck, liver or kidney cancer. The gene calls are TRBV10-2 and TRBJ1-3, with 10 bases matching TRBD1. The sample was CD4+ or CD8+ T cells sorted from blood, taken in a trial of the OX40 agonist ivuxolimab. CDR3 in DNA: TGCGCCAGCAGTGACCCGGGACAGGGGCCAGGAAACACCATATATTTT. Its protein product is CASSDPGQGPGNTIYF.